These 28 T cell receptor beta chains were sequenced from one sample in a study of CD8 T cells in Susac syndrome. Random hexamers primed reverse transcription of about 0.5 to 1 ug RNA. Via MiXCR, TCRdb re-called the immunoSEQ multiplex PCR reads, giving one row per CDR3 protein. The data show about 300,000 distinct CDR3 sequences, roughly nine tenths seen once. Source material: CD4+ T cells from PBMCs. All receptors derive from a human donor with multiple sclerosis.

The rearrangement links TRBV6-5 to TRBJ2-5, with D perhaps TRBD2 (7 bases). Germline CDR1 MNHEY, CDR2 SVGAGI. This CDR3 contains 15 residues. V shed 8 bases and J shed 3 bases, with 19 bases lying between them. The CDR3 reads CASPSGGGEEETQYF. CDR3 nucleotide sequence: TGTGCCAGCCCAAGCGGCGGGGGCGAGGAAGAGACCCAGTACTTC.

V is TRBV5-1 and J is TRBJ2-7; 9 bases align to TRBD2. Germline lookup yields CDR1 SGHRS and CDR2 YFSETQ. Trimming took 2 bases from V and 1 from J; bases not matched to a gene: 4. The CDR3 is made up of 15 amino acids. CDR3 sequence reads: CASSFGTSGSYEQYF. CDR3 DNA sequence: TGCGCCAGCAGCTTCGGAACTAGCGGGTCCTACGAGCAGTACTTC.

CDR3 loop: CASSYPNLRGPAQSIGNTIYF. CDR3 coding DNA: TGTGCCAGCAGTTACCCGAACCTCCGGGGGCCAGCGCAGTCAATTGGAAACACCATATATTTT. J is TRBJ1-3 and V is TRBV6-2 or TRBV6-3; D is perhaps TRBD1 (6 bases). There are 21 residues in the CDR3. Germline lookup yields CDR1 MNHEY and CDR2 SVGEGT. V was clipped by 2 bases and J by 3 bases, with 29 bases between them.

CDR3: CASSLAGLRYGYTF. CDR3 nucleotides: TGTGCCAGCAGCTTGGCGGGGTTAAGGTATGGCTACACCTTC. The V gene is TRBV5-4, the J gene TRBJ1-2, with D unresolved. Germline loops: CDR1 SGHNT, CDR2 YYREEE (reference sequence). The CDR3 is 14 amino acids. Trimming left V 0 bases short and J 5 bases short, with 11 bases between. The entire variable domain, with the rest obtained from reference TRBV5-4 and TRBJ1-2, is as follows: ETGVTQSPTHLIKTRGQQVTLRCSSQSGHNTVSWYQQALGQGPQFIFQYYREEENGRGNFPPRFSGLQFPNYSSELNVNALELDDSALYLCASSLAGLRYGYTFGSGTRLTVV.

The V gene is TRBV19, the J gene TRBJ1-2; 8 nucleotides match TRBD1. CDR3 length: 15 residues. Germline-derived CDR1 and CDR2 are LNHDA and SQIVND (reference sequence). After removal of 0 bases from V and 5 bases from J, the junction contained 5 bases not matched to a gene. CDR3 in amino acids: CASSIDQGALYGYTF. CDR3 DNA: TGTGCCAGTAGTATAGACCAGGGGGCGCTTTATGGCTACACCTTC. The whole variable domain, filled in from reference TRBV19 and TRBJ1-2, reads DGGITQSPKYLFRKEGQNVTLSCEQNLNHDAMYWYRQDPGQGLRLIYYSQIVNDFQKGDIAEGYSVSREKKESFPLTVTSAQKNPTAFYLCASSIDQGALYGYTFGSGTRLTVV.

This clonotype was seen just once. V and J are TRBV5-1 and TRBJ2-1; 8 bases line up with TRBD2. V lost 3 bases and J lost 0; bases outside the gene matches: 5. In germline, CDR1 is SGHRS, CDR2 YFSETQ. The CDR3 extends over 16 amino acids. CDR3 DNA: TGCGCCAGCAGCTCGGGGGGGGCTTTCTCCTACAATGAGCAGTTCTTC. Protein product: CASSSGGAFSYNEQFF. The full variable domain, rest sourced from reference TRBV5-1 and TRBJ2-1, is KAGVTQTPRYLIKTRGQQVTLSCSPISGHRSVSWYQQTPGQGLQFLFEYFSETQRNKGNFPGRFSGRQFSNSRSEMNVSTLELGDSALYLCASSSGGAFSYNEQFFGPGTRLTVL.

The chain recombines TRBV7-9 with TRBJ2-1; the match to TRBD2 covers 15 bases. The CDR3 is made up of 14 amino acids. Germline-derived CDR1 and CDR2 are SEHNR and FQNEAQ (reference sequence). V was pared by 5 bases and J by 14 bases, with 7 bases of the junction left unmatched. The CDR3 region has the DNA TGTGCCAGCAGCCCCGGACTAGCGGGAGGGGGGGAGTTCTTC. Protein: CASSPGLAGGGEFF.

V is TRBV7-2 and J is TRBJ2-2, with TRBD2 matching 7 bases. Germline V gives CDR1 SGHTA, CDR2 FQGNSA. The ends lost 0 bases at V and 4 bases at J; junction bases unmatched: 5. This CDR3 region has 16 residues. DNA for the CDR3: TGTGCCAGCAGCTTAGCGGGAGGGCCGAGCACCGGGGAGCTGTTTTTT. As protein: CASSLAGGPSTGELFF.

The chain has TRBV13 and TRBJ2-7; possible D gene TRBD2, 5 bases. CDR3 length equals 12 residues. V gave up 5 bases and J gave up 5 bases, with 10 bases separating them. The germline gives CDR1 PRHDT, CDR2 FYEKMQ (reference sequence). This CDR3 reads CASSGTSNEQYF. CDR3 coding DNA: TGTGCCAGCAGCGGTACTAGTAACGAGCAGTACTTC.

V is TRBV20-1 and J is TRBJ1-5; D gene ambiguous. Between the trimmed V and J ends, which lost 3 bases and 1 base, there was a span of 7 bases. Per germline, CDR1 DFQATT and CDR2 SNEGSKA (reference sequence). The CDR3 is 13 residues long. The CDR3 nucleotides are TGCAGTGCTAGTGGGGTAAGCAATCAGCCCCAGCATTTT. This sequence encodes CSASGVSNQPQHF.

The rearrangement joins TRBV5-1 to TRBJ1-1; D not certain. Trimming cost V 5 bases and J 0 bases, with 17 bases left between them. Germline V gives CDR1 SGHRS, CDR2 YFSETQ. The CDR3 has 16 residues. CDR3 sequence (DNA): TGCGCCAGCAGACAAGGTCGGGGAACAATGAACACTGAAGCTTTCTTT. It encodes CASRQGRGTMNTEAFF.

V is TRBV29-1 and J is TRBJ2-7; TRBD1 agrees at 9 bases. Trimming removed 1 base from V and 10 bases from J; junction bases left unmatched: 11. The germline CDR1 and CDR2 sequences are SQVTM and ANQGSEA. The CDR3 spans 14 residues. The CDR3 loop reads CSVEVLGQGVGQYF. In DNA form, the CDR3 reads TGCAGCGTTGAAGTGTTGGGACAGGGTGTTGGACAGTACTTC.

The rearrangement joins TRBV27 to TRBJ2-5, with D perhaps TRBD2 (5 bases). Germline CDR1 reads MNHEY; CDR2 reads SMNVEV (reference sequence). This CDR3 is built from 16 residues. V was pared by 3 bases and J by 5 bases, with 19 bases between. CDR3 residues: CASSFLDGTRRETQYF. The CDR3 bases are TGTGCCAGCAGTTTCCTCGACGGAACGCGGAGGGAGACCCAGTACTTC.

The genes are TRBV29-1 and TRBJ1-1, with TRBD1 as a possible D gene (5 bases). The CDR3 is 11 residues long. The V and J ends lost 6 bases and 4 bases respectively, with 9 bases between them. Germline loops: CDR1 SQVTM, CDR2 ANQGSEA. CDR3 region: CSVGGFTEAFF. CDR3 DNA: TGCAGCGTGGGGGGGTTCACTGAAGCTTTCTTT.

This chain connects TRBV18 to TRBJ2-5, with D perhaps assigned TRBD1 or TRBD2 (5 bases each). V shed 4 bases and J shed 7 bases, with 13 bases lying between them. Germline lookup yields CDR1 KGHSH and CDR2 LQKENI. This CDR3 is built from 13 residues. The CDR3 sequence: CASSRRDRGTQYF. Here the CDR3 DNA reads TGTGCCAGCTCACGCCGGGACCGGGGGACCCAGTACTTC.

The CDR3 DNA follows: TGTGCCACCAGCAGGTTAATAGCCGGGTCCTCCTTCTATGGCTACACCTTC. Translation: CATSRLIAGSSFYGYTF. This rearrangement joins TRBV15 to TRBJ1-2; no reliable D call. The V gene's germline CDR1 is LNHNV and CDR2 YYDKDF (reference sequence). The CDR3 consists of 17 residues. Trimming took 3 bases from V and 4 from J, leaving 21 bases between them.

This clonotype was detected once. This rearrangement joins TRBV5-1 to TRBJ1-1; D is perhaps TRBD1 (6 bases). The CDR3 runs 13 residues. V was clipped by 5 bases and J by 3 bases, with 11 bases between them. Germline V gene lookup returns CDR1 SGHRS and CDR2 YFSETQ. CDR3 protein: CASSSGQYTEAFF. CDR3 DNA: TGCGCCAGCAGTTCTGGACAGTACACTGAAGCTTTCTTT.

The V call is TRBV20-1, the J call TRBJ1-1; TRBD1 matches at 8 bases. Germline V CDR1 and CDR2: DFQATT, SNEGSKA (reference sequence). The V segment lost 6 bases and the J segment 4 bases; nucleotides outside the gene matches: 10. CDR3 length: 14 amino acids. CDR3 nucleotides: TGCAGTGCCCGCACAGGGGGACTGGTCACTGAAGCTTTCTTT. Amino acids: CSARTGGLVTEAFF.

The V gene is TRBV6-1, the J gene TRBJ2-3, with 11 bases fitting TRBD2. The germline V gene encodes CDR1 MNHNS and CDR2 SASEGT. The CDR3 totals 17 residues. After removal of 4 bases from V and 4 bases from J, the junction contained 10 bases not matched to a gene. The CDR3 DNA sequence: TGTGCCAGCAGTGGTAGCGGGAGGGCCGTGATGGCAGATACGCAGTATTTT. It codes for CASSGSGRAVMADTQYF.

The genes are TRBV20-1 and TRBJ1-1, with D maybe TRBD1 (6 bases). This CDR3 contains 14 residues. Trimming cost V 7 bases and J 4 bases, with 19 bases left between them. Germline V gene sequence: CDR1 DFQATT, CDR2 SNEGSKA (reference sequence). CDR3 amino acids: CSVGLGAEGTEAFF. The CDR3 region has the DNA TGCAGTGTTGGGCTGGGGGCCGAGGGCACTGAAGCTTTCTTT.

J is TRBJ2-6 and V is TRBV5-6; D remains unclear. The CDR3 has 15 residues. Germline V gene data show CDR1 as SGHDT and CDR2 as YYEEEE. V lost 4 bases, J lost 0 bases, and 8 bases lay in between. The CDR3 protein is CASSPGPSGANVLTF. The CDR3 DNA follows: TGTGCCAGCAGCCCGGGCCCCTCTGGGGCCAACGTCCTGACTTTC.

The rearrangement links TRBV11-3 to TRBJ1-1; D not certain. This CDR3 comprises 15 residues. Trimming stripped 2 bases from V and 5 bases from J, with 15 bases between. The germline gives CDR1 SGHNT, CDR2 YENEEA. The CDR3 here is CASSLLTHVGTEAFF. Here the CDR3 DNA reads TGTGCCAGCAGCTTATTGACGCATGTGGGTACTGAAGCTTTCTTT. The full variable domain, completed using reference TRBV11-3 and TRBJ1-1, is EAGVVQSPRYKIIEKKQPVAFWCNPISGHNTLYWYLQNLGQGPELLIRYENEEAVDDSQLPKDRFSAERLKGVDSTLKIQPAELGDSAVYLCASSLLTHVGTEAFFGQGTRLTVV.

The V call is TRBV30, the J call TRBJ2-5; D is uncertain. The CDR3 extends over 12 amino acids. V was pared by 5 bases and J by 4 bases, with 11 bases between. Germline CDR1 reads GTSNPN; CDR2 reads SVGIG (reference sequence). The CDR3 coding sequence is TGTGCCTGGTCCAGGAGCCGAGAGACCCAGTACTTC. This encodes CAWSRSRETQYF. Filled out from reference TRBV30 and TRBJ2-5, the complete variable domain reads SQTIHQWPATLVQPVGSPLSLECTVEGTSNPNLYWYRQAAGRGLQLLFYSVGIGQISSEVPQNLSASRPQDRQFILSSKKLLLSDSGFYLCAWSRSRETQYFGPGTRLLVL.

The chain couples TRBV3-1 to TRBJ2-1, with D possibly being TRBD2 (5 bases). There are 15 residues in the CDR3. The V end was cut by 5 bases, the J end by 0 bases, with 11 bases between. CDR1 and CDR2 (germline): LGHDT, YNNKEL (reference sequence). The CDR3: CASSRLRSSYNEQFF. CDR3 DNA sequence: TGTGCCAGCAGCAGACTAAGGAGCTCCTACAATGAGCAGTTCTTC.

The rearrangement links TRBV13 to TRBJ2-7; 8 positions agree with TRBD1. Unmatched junction bases numbered 6, after V lost 5 bases and J lost 3 bases. The V gene's germline CDR1 is PRHDT and CDR2 FYEKMQ (reference sequence). This CDR3 spans 14 amino acids. The CDR3 DNA is TGTGCCAGCAGCGGTGACAGGGGTCGCTACGAGCAGTACTTC. Amino acid sequence: CASSGDRGRYEQYF. Full variable domain (rest looked up from reference TRBV13 and TRBJ2-7): AAGVIQSPRHLIKEKRETATLKCYPIPRHDTVYWYQQGPGQDPQFLISFYEKMQSDKGSIPDRFSAQQFSDYHSELNMSSLELGDSALYFCASSGDRGRYEQYFGPGTRLTVT.

The chain employs TRBV20-1 and TRBJ1-1, with TRBD1 as a possible D gene (5 bases). In germline, CDR1 is DFQATT, CDR2 SNEGSKA (reference sequence). This CDR3 contains 12 residues. The V end lost 7 bases, the J end lost 5 bases, and 14 bases lay between the germline ends. The CDR3 sequence: CSGTRGRTEAFF. The CDR3 DNA reads TGCAGTGGGACCCGGGGCCGGACTGAAGCTTTCTTT.

The chain employs TRBV5-1 and TRBJ2-5, with TRBD2 as a possible D gene (5 bases). The CDR3 is 15 residues long. The ends were cut back, 2 bases at V and 1 base at J, with 12 bases in the middle. Germline-derived CDR1 and CDR2 are SGHRS and YFSETQ. The CDR3 coding sequence is TGCGCCAGCAGCTTAACTAGTCGGTCCCAAGAGACCCAGTACTTC. This gives the protein CASSLTSRSQETQYF.

V and J are TRBV7-8 and TRBJ1-2; D possibly corresponds to TRBD1 (5 bases). V shed 5 bases and J shed 7 bases, with 14 bases lying between them. The CDR3 has 13 amino acids. Germline V gene lookup returns CDR1 SGHVS and CDR2 FQNEAQ. CDR3 region: CASSGTGTSGYTF. CDR3 bases: TGTGCCAGCAGCGGAACAGGAACTAGTGGCTACACCTTC.